A selection of T cell receptor beta chains follows, all from one sample in a study of cytomegalovirus exposure and HLA in healthy donors. The repertoire was sequenced with immunoSEQ multiplex PCR; TCRdb's copy has only in-frame clones and lacks some. The data hold over 150,000 clones, with approximately 72% observed a single time. Sequencing used PBMCs. These receptors were taken from a man aged 18-30 years in good health and CMV-seronegative. CDR3s include the opening cysteine and the closing phenylalanine or tryptophan. The order of the fields is clone size, J gene, D gene, V gene, CDR3 protein, CDR3 DNA. D genes are given only for firm matches. Only some rows state a clone size, as once, few, many or a class for expanded clones.

abundance: once
j_gene: TRBJ2-1
d_gene: TRBD2
v_gene: TRBV4-2
CDR3aa: CASSQGLAGLSSYNEQFF
CDR3nt: TGTGCCAGCAGCCAAGGACTAGCGGGCCTCAGCTCCTACAATGAGCAGTTCTTC

abundance: -
j_gene: TRBJ1-5
d_gene: -
v_gene: TRBV7-2
CDR3aa: CASSLEWQANQPQHF
CDR3nt: TGTGCCAGCAGCTTAGAGTGGCAGGCCAATCAGCCCCAGCATTTT

abundance: -
j_gene: TRBJ1-3
d_gene: -
v_gene: TRBV11-2
CDR3aa: CASSLNRPRSGNTIYF
CDR3nt: TGTGCCAGCAGCTTAAACAGACCTCGCTCTGGAAACACCATATATTTT

abundance: few
j_gene: TRBJ2-5
d_gene: -
v_gene: TRBV5-6
CDR3aa: CASSFGGQETQYF
CDR3nt: TGTGCCAGCAGCTTCGGGGGCCAAGAGACCCAGTACTTC

abundance: few
j_gene: TRBJ2-2
d_gene: -
v_gene: TRBV6-4
CDR3aa: CASSATANPGELFF
CDR3nt: TGTGCCAGCAGTGCGACAGCCAACCCCGGGGAGCTGTTTTTT

abundance: -
j_gene: TRBJ2-6
d_gene: -
v_gene: TRBV11-1
CDR3aa: CASSFFGRGISGANVLTF
CDR3nt: TGTGCCAGCAGCTTCTTCGGCAGGGGTATCTCTGGGGCCAACGTCCTGACTTTC

abundance: -
j_gene: TRBJ2-7
d_gene: -
v_gene: TRBV13
CDR3aa: CASNRRGTPKREQYF
CDR3nt: TGTGCCAGCAACCGGAGGGGTACCCCCAAGAGAGAGCAGTACTTC

abundance: -
j_gene: TRBJ1-1
d_gene: TRBD1
v_gene: TRBV5-6
CDR3aa: CASTKGQGKNTEAFF
CDR3nt: TGTGCCAGCACCAAAGGACAGGGAAAAAACACTGAAGCTTTCTTT

abundance: -
j_gene: TRBJ2-3
d_gene: TRBD2
v_gene: TRBV5-4
CDR3aa: CASSSGTSGGALVDTQYF
CDR3nt: TGTGCCAGCAGCTCCGGGACTAGCGGGGGGGCATTGGTAGATACGCAGTATTTT

abundance: -
j_gene: TRBJ1-2
d_gene: -
v_gene: TRBV4-1
CDR3aa: CASSLDAGVYGYTF
CDR3nt: TGCGCCAGCAGCCTCGACGCAGGGGTGTATGGCTACACCTTC

abundance: -
j_gene: TRBJ2-1
d_gene: -
v_gene: TRBV19
CDR3aa: CASSLQARPPYNEQFF
CDR3nt: TGTGCCAGTAGTCTTCAGGCTCGCCCGCCCTACAATGAGCAGTTCTTC

abundance: -
j_gene: TRBJ1-3
d_gene: TRBD1
v_gene: TRBV18
CDR3aa: CASSPTTGEQNTIYF
CDR3nt: TGTGCCAGCTCACCCACAACAGGGGAGCAAAACACCATATATTTT

abundance: -
j_gene: TRBJ1-3
d_gene: -
v_gene: TRBV4-1
CDR3aa: CASSQGDRTVGTGNTIYF
CDR3nt: TGCGCCAGCAGCCAAGGAGACCGGACAGTAGGGACTGGAAACACCATATATTTT

abundance: -
j_gene: TRBJ2-1
d_gene: TRBD2
v_gene: TRBV4-3
CDR3aa: CASSHSAVGGGFYNEQFF
CDR3nt: TGCGCCAGCAGCCACTCTGCCGTGGGCGGGGGGTTCTACAATGAGCAGTTCTTC